The text below deals with one T cell receptor beta chain. Its antigen remains unidentified. Using the 5' RACE reads, TCRdb records one entry per CDR3 protein without DNA. The sample has some 190,000 distinct CDR3 sequences. This sample is drawn from a study of monozygotic twins with inflammatory bowel disease. The CDR3 has 14 residues. CDR1 and CDR2 from the germline V gene are KGHDR and SFDVKD. Study findings and constraints: Repertoire likeness was no different across concordant and discordant twins, perhaps owing to restricted power.

This receptor was obtained from a human donor with ulcerative colitis or Crohn's disease, or a healthy co-twin of an affected twin (not recorded which). The specimen sequenced was blood. The V call is TRBV24-1, the J call TRBJ1-2. CDR3 sequence reads: CATSDGTLNYGYTF.